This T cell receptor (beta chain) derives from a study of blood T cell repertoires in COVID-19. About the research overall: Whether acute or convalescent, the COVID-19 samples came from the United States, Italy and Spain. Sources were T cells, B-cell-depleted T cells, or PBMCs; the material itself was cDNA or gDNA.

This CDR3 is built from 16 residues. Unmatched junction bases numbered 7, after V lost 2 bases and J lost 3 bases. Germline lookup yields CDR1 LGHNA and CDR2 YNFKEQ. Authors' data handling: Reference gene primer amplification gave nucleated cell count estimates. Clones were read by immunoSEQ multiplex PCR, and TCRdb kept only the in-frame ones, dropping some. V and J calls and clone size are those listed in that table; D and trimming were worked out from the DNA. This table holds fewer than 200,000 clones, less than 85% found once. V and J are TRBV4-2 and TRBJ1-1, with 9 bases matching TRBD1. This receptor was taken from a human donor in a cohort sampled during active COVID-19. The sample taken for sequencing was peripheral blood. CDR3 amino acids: CASSQMTGGPDTEAFF. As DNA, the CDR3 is TGTGCCAGCAGCCAAATGACAGGGGGTCCAGACACTGAAGCTTTCTTT.